The sequence of this T cell receptor beta chain was determined in a study of cytomegalovirus exposure and HLA in healthy donors. Study-level findings and limits: Among the CMV-associated chains, a few were confirmed in vitro as specific for CMV antigens.

The method was immunoSEQ multiplex PCR; TCRdb's version includes in-frame clones alone and lacks a portion of them. The sample contains roughly 56,000 clones, more than 80% of which appear only once. V lost 4 bases and J lost 5; bases outside the gene matches: 9. The CDR3 sequence is 15 residues long. Germline V gene lookup returns CDR1 SGHTA and CDR2 FQGNSA. These donors were members of the roughly 110-subject validation cohort, a group separate from the approximately 700-subject first cohort. With regard to this clone: Its antigen is currently unknown.

This receptor was obtained from a man aged 18 to 30 in good health and CMV-seronegative. The sample consisted of PBMCs. The chain is built from TRBV7-2 and TRBJ2-3; TRBD2 aligns across 7 bases. The CDR3 nucleotides are TGTGCCAGCAGCTGGGCGGGAGTTGAAGAAGATACGCAGTATTTT. It yields the protein CASSWAGVEEDTQYF.